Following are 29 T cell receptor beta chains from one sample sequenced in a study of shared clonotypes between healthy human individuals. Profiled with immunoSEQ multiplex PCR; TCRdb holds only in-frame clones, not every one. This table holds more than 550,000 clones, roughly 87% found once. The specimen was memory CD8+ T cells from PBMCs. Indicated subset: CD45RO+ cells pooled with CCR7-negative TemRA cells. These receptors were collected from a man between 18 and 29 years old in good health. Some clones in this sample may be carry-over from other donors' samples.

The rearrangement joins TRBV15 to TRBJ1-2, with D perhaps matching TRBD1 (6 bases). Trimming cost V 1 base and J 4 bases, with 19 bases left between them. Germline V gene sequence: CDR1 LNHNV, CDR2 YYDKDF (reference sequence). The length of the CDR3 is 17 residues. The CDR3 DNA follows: TGTGCCACCAGCAGAGTCTTCGAGGACAGAGATGGCTATGGCTACACCTTC. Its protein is CATSRVFEDRDGYGYTF. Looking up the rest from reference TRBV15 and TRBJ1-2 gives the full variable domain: DAMVIQNPRYQVTQFGKPVTLSCSQTLNHNVMYWYQQKSSQAPKLLFHYYDKDFNNEADTPDNFQSRRPNTSFCFLDIRSPGLGDTAMYLCATSRVFEDRDGYGYTFGSGTRLTVV.

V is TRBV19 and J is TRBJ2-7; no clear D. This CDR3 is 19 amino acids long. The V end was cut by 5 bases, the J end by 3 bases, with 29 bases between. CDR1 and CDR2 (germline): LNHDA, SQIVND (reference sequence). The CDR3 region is CASSSTHPLSRFPSYEQYF. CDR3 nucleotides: TGTGCCAGTAGTTCCACTCACCCCCTTAGTCGTTTCCCAAGCTACGAGCAGTACTTC.

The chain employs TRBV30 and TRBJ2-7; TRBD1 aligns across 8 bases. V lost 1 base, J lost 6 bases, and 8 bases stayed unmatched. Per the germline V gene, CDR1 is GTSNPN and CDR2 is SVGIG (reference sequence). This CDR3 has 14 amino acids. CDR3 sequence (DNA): TGTGCCTGGAGTGAAAGGACAGGGTGGGCCGAGCAGTACTTC. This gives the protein CAWSERTGWAEQYF.

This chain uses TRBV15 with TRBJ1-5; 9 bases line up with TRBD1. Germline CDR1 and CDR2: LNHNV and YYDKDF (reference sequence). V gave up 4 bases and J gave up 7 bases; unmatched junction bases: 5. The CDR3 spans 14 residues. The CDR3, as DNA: TGTGCCACCAGCAAGGACAGGGGCATCCAGCCCCAGCATTTT. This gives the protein CATSKDRGIQPQHF.

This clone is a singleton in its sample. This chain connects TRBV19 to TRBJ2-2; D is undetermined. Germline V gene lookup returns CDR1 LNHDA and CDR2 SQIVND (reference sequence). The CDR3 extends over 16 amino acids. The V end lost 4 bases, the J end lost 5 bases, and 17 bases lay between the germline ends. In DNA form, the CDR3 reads TGTGCCAGTAGTAACCCAGCCCTTCGTATTACCGGGGAGCTGTTTTTT. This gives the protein CASSNPALRITGELFF. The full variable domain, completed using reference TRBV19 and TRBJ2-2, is DGGITQSPKYLFRKEGQNVTLSCEQNLNHDAMYWYRQDPGQGLRLIYYSQIVNDFQKGDIAEGYSVSREKKESFPLTVTSAQKNPTAFYLCASSNPALRITGELFFGEGSRLTVL.

In DNA, the CDR3 is TGTGCCAGCAGTTTATGGCTGACAGGGGTGGAAGCTTTCTTT. This codes for CASSLWLTGVEAFF. The rearrangement links TRBV28 to TRBJ1-1, with 8 nucleotides matching TRBD1. With 0 bases clipped from V and 8 bases from J, the junction kept 5 bases outside the gene matches. CDR1 is MDHEN, CDR2 SYDVKM, per germline. This CDR3 contains 14 residues.

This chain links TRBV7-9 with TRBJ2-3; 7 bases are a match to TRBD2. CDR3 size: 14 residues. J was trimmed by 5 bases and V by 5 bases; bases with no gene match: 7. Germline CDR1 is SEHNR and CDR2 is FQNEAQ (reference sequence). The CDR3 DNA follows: TGTGCCAGCAGCGGGAGGGACTCCCAAGATACGCAGTATTTT. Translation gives CASSGRDSQDTQYF.

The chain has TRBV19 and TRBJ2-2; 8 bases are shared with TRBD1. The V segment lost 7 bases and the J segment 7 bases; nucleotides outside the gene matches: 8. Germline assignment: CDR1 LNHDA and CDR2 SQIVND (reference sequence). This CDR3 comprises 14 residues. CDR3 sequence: CASTKNRGNGELFF. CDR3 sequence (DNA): TGTGCCAGTACCAAAAACAGGGGGAACGGGGAGCTGTTTTTT.

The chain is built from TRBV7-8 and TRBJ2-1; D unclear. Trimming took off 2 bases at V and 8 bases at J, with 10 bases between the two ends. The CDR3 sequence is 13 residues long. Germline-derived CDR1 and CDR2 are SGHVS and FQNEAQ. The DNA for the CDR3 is TGTGCCAGCAGCTTATACGTAGCAGATGAGCAGTTCTTC. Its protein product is CASSLYVADEQFF.

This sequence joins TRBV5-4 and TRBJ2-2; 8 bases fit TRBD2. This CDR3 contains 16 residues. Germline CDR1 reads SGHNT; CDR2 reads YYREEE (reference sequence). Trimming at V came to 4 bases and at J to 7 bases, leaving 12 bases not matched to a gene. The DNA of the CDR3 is TGTGCCAGCAGCGGAGAGGTTAGCGGGATTATCGGGGAGCTGTTTTTT. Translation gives CASSGEVSGIIGELFF.

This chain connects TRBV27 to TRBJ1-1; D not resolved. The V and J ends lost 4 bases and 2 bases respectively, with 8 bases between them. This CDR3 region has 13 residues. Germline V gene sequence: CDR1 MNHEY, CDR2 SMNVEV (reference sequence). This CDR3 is CASSSLTNTEAFF. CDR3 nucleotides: TGTGCCAGCAGTTCCTTAACAAACACTGAAGCTTTCTTT.

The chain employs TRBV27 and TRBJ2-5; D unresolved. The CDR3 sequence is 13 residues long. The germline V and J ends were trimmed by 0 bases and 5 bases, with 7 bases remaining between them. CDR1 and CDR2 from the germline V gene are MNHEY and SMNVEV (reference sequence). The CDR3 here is CASSLSGDETQYF. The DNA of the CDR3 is TGTGCCAGCAGTTTATCTGGGGATGAGACCCAGTACTTC.

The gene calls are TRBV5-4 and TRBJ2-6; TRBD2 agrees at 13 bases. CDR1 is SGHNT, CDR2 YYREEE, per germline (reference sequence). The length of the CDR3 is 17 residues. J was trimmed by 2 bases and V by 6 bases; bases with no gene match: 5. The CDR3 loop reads CASTLLAGGTGANVLTF. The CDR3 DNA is TGTGCCAGCACCCTACTAGCGGGAGGGACTGGGGCCAACGTCCTGACTTTC.

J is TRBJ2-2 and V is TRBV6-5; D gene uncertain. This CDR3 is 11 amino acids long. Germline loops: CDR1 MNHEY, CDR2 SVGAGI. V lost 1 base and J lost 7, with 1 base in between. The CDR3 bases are TGTGCCAGCAGTTACTTCGGGGAGCTGTTTTTT. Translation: CASSYFGELFF.

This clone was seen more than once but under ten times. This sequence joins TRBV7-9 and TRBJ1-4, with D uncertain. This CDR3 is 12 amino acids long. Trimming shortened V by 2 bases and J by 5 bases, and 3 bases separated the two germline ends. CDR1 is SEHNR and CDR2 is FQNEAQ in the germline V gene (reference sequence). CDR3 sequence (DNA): TGTGCCAGCAGCTTACCCAATGAAAAACTGTTTTTT. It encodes CASSLPNEKLFF. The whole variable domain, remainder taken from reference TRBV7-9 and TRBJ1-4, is DTGVSQNPRHKITKRGQNVTFRCDPISEHNRLYWYRQTLGQGPEFLTYFQNEAQLEKSRLLSDRFSAERPKGSFSTLEIQRTEQGDSAMYLCASSLPNEKLFFGSGTQLSVL.

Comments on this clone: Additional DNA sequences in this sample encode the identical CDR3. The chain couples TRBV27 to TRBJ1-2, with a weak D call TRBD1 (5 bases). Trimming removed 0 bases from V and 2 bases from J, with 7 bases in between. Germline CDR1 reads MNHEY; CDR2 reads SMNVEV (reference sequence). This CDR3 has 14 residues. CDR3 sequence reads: CASSLSRGNYGYTF. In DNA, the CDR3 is TGTGCCAGCAGTTTATCTCGGGGGAACTATGGCTACACCTTC.

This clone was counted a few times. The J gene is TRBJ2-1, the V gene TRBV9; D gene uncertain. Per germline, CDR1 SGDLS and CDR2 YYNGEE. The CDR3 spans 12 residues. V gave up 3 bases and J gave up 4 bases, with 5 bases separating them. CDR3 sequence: CASSAAYNEQFF. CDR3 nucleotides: TGTGCCAGCAGCGCCGCTTACAATGAGCAGTTCTTC. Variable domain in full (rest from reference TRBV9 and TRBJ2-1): DSGVTQTPKHLITATGQRVTLRCSPRSGDLSVYWYQQSLDQGLQFLIQYYNGEERAKGNILERFSAQQFPDLHSELNLSSLELGDSALYFCASSAAYNEQFFGPGTRLTVL.

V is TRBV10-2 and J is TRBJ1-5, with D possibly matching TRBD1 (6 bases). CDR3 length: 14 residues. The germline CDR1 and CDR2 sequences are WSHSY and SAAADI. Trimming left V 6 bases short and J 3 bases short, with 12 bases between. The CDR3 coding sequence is TGCGCCAGCAGGGAGAGGGGGTTCAATCAGCCCCAGCATTTT. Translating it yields CASRERGFNQPQHF.

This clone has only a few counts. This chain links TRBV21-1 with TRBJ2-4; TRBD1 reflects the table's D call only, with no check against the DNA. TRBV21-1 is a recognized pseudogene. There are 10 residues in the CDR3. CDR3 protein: CADRDRIQYF. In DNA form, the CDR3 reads TGTGCCGACAGGGACCGCATTCAGTACTTC.

The CDR3 DNA is TGTGCCAGCAGCGTAGGTCTATCTGGGAGGACAGATACGCAGTATTTT. It specifies CASSVGLSGRTDTQYF. The rearrangement links TRBV9 to TRBJ2-3; the D gene is possibly TRBD2 (6 bases). This CDR3 spans 16 amino acids. Per germline, CDR1 SGDLS and CDR2 YYNGEE. Trimming pared 0 bases from V and 3 bases from J, leaving 14 bases between.

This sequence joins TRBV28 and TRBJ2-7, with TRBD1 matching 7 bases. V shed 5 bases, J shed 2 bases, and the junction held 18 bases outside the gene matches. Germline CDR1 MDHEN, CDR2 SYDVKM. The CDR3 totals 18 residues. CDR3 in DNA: TGTGCCAGCAGTCCCCTCGGTAGAATCGGACAGGATACCTACGAGCAGTACTTC. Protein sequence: CASSPLGRIGQDTYEQYF.

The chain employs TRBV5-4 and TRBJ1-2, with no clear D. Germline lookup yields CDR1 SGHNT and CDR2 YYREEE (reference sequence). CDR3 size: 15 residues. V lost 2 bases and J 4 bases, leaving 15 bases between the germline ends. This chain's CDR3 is CASSFPPEGGYGYTF. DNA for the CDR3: TGTGCCAGCAGCTTCCCCCCGGAGGGTGGCTATGGCTACACCTTC.

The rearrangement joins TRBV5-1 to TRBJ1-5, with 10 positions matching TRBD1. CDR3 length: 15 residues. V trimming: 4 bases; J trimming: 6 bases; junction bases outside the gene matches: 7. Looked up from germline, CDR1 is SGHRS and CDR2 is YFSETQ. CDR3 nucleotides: TGCGCCAGCAGCCCTGACAGGGGGCTAGGTCAGCCCCAGCATTTT. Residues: CASSPDRGLGQPQHF. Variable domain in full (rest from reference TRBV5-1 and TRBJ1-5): KAGVTQTPRYLIKTRGQQVTLSCSPISGHRSVSWYQQTPGQGLQFLFEYFSETQRNKGNFPGRFSGRQFSNSRSEMNVSTLELGDSALYLCASSPDRGLGQPQHFGDGTRLSIL.

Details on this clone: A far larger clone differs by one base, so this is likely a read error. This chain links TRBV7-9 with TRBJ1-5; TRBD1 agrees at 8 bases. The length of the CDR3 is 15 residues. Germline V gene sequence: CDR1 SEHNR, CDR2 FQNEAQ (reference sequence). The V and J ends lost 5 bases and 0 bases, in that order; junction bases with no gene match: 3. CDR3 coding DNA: TGTGCCAGCAGCCTGACAGGGGATAGCAATCAGCCCCAGCATTTT. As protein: CASSLTGDSNQPQHF.

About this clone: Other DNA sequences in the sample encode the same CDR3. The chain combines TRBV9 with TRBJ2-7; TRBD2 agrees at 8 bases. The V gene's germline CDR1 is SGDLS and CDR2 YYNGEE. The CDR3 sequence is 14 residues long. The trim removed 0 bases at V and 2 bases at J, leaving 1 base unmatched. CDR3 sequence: CASSVGGGPYEQYF. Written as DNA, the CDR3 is TGTGCCAGCAGCGTAGGCGGGGGGCCCTACGAGCAGTACTTC.

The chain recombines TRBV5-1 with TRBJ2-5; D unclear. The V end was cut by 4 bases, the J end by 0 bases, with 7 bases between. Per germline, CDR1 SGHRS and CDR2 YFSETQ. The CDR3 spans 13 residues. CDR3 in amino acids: CASSPADQETQYF. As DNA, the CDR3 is TGCGCCAGCAGCCCCGCGGACCAAGAGACCCAGTACTTC.

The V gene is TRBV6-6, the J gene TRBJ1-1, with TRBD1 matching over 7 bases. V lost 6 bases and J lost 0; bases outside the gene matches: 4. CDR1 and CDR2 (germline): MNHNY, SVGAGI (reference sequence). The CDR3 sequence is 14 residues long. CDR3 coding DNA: TGTGCCAGCAGCCCGACAGGGATGAACACTGAAGCTTTCTTT. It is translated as CASSPTGMNTEAFF.

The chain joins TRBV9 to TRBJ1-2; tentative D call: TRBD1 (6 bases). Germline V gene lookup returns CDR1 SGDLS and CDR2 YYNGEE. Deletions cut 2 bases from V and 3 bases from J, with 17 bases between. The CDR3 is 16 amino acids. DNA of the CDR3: TGTGCCAGCAGCGTGGAACTCGGGGGGCGCGACTATGGCTACACCTTC. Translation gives CASSVELGGRDYGYTF. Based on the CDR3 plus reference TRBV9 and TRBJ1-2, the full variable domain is DSGVTQTPKHLITATGQRVTLRCSPRSGDLSVYWYQQSLDQGLQFLIQYYNGEERAKGNILERFSAQQFPDLHSELNLSSLELGDSALYFCASSVELGGRDYGYTFGSGTRLTVV.

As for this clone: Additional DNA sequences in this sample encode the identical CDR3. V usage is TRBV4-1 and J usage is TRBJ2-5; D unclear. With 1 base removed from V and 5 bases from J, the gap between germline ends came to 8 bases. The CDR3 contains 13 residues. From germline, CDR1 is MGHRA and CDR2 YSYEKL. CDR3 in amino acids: CASSQGVLETQYF. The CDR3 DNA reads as TGCGCCAGCAGCCAAGGGGTATTGGAGACCCAGTACTTC.